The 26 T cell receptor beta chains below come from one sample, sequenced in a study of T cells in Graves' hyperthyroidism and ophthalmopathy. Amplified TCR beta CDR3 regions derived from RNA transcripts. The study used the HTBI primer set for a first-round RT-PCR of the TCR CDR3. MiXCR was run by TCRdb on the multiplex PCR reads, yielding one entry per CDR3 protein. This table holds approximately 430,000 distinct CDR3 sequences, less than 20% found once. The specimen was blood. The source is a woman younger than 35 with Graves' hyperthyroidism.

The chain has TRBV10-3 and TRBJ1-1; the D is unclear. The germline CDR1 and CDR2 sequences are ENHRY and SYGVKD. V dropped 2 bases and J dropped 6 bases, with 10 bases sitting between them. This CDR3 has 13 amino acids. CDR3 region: CAISERRESEAFF. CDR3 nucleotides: TGTGCCATCAGTGAGAGAAGGGAGTCTGAAGCTTTCTTT.

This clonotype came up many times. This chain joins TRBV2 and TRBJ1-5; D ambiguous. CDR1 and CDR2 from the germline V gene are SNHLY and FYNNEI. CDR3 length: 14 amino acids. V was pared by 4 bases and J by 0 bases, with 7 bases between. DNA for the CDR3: TGTGCCAGCAGTGGCCCAGATAGCAATCAGCCCCAGCATTTT. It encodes CASSGPDSNQPQHF.

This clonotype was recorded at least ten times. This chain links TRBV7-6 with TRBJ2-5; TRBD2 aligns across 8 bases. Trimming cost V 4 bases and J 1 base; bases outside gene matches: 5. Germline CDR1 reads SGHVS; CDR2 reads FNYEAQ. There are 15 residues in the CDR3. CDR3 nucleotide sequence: TGTGCCAGCAGCTCGTGGACTAGCAGCCAAGAGACCCAGTACTTC. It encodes CASSSWTSSQETQYF.

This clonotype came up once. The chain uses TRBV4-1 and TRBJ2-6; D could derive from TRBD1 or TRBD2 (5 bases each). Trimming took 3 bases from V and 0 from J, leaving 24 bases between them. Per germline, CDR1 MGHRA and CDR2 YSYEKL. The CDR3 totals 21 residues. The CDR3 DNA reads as TGCGCCAGCAGCCAGGCCCTCCGACCGGGACGGGAACGCTCTGGGGCCAACGTCCTGACTTTC. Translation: CASSQALRPGRERSGANVLTF.

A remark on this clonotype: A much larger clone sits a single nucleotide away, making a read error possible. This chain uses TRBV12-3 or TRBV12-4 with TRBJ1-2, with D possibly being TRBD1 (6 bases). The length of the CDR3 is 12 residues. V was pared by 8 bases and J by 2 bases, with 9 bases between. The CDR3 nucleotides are TGTGCCAGCGAGGGGGTGAACTATGGCTACACCTTC. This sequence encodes CASEGVNYGYTF.

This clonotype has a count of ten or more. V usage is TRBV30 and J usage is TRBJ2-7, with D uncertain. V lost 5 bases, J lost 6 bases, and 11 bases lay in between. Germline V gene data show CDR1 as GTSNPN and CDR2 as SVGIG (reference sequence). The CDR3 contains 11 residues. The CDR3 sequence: CAWGPTGEQYF. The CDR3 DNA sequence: TGTGCCTGGGGACCTACGGGCGAGCAGTACTTC. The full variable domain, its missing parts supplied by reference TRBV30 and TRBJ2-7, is SQTIHQWPATLVQPVGSPLSLECTVEGTSNPNLYWYRQAAGRGLQLLFYSVGIGQISSEVPQNLSASRPQDRQFILSSKKLLLSDSGFYLCAWGPTGEQYFGPGTRLTVT.

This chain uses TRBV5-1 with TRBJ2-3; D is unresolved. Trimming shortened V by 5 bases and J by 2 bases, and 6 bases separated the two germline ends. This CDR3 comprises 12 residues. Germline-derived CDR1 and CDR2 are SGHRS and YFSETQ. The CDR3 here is CASSSVTDTQYF. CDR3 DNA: TGCGCCAGCAGTTCGGTCACAGATACGCAGTATTTT.

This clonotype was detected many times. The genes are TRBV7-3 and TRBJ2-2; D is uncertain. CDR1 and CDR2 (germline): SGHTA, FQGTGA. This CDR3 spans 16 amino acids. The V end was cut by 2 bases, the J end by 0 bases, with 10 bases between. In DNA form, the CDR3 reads TGTGCCAGCAGCTTACGAGCGTTCGCGAACACCGGGGAGCTGTTTTTT. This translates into CASSLRAFANTGELFF.

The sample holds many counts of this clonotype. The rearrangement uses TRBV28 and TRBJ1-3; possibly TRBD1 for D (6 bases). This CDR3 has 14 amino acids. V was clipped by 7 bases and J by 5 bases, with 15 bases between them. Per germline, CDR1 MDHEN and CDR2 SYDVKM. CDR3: CASMTGGSRNTIYF. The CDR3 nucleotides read TGTGCCAGCATGACAGGAGGCAGCCGAAACACCATATATTTT.

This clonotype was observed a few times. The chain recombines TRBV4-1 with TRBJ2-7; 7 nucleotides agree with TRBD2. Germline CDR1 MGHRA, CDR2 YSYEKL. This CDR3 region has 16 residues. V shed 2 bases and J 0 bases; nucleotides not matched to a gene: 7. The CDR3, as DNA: TGCGCCAGCAGCCAACCCGGGACTACTACCTCCTACGAGCAGTACTTC. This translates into CASSQPGTTTSYEQYF.

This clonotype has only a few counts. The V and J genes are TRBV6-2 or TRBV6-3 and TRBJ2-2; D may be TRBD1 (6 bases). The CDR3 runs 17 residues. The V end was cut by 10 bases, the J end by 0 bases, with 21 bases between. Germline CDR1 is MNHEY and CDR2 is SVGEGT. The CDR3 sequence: CATNDFRDTSNTGELFF. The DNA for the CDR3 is TGTGCCACTAATGATTTCCGGGACACCTCGAACACCGGGGAGCTGTTTTTT.

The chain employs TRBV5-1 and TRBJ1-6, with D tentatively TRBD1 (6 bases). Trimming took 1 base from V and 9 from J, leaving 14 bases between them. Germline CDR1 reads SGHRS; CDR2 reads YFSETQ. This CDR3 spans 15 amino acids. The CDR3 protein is CASSLSSQGGSPLHF. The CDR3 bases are TGCGCCAGCAGCTTGAGCTCACAGGGTGGTTCACCCCTCCACTTT.

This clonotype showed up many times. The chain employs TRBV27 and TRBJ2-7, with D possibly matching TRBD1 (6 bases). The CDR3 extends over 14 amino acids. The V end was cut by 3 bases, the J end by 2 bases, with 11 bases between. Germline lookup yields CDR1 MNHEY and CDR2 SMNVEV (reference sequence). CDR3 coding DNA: TGTGCCAGCAGTTTTCAGGGGAAACCCTACGAGCAGTACTTC. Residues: CASSFQGKPYEQYF.

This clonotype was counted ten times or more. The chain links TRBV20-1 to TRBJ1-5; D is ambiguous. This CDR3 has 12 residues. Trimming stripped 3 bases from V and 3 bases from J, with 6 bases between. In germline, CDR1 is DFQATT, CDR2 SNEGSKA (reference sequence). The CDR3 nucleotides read TGCAGTGCTAGTCTGCTCAATCAGCCCCAGCATTTT. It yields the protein CSASLLNQPQHF.

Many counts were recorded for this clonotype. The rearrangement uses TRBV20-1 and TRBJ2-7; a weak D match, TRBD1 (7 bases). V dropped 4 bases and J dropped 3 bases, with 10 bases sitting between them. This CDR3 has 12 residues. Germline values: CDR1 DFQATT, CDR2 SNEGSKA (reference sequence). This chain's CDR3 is CSANQGGYEQYF. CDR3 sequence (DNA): TGCAGTGCTAATCAGGGGGGCTACGAGCAGTACTTC.

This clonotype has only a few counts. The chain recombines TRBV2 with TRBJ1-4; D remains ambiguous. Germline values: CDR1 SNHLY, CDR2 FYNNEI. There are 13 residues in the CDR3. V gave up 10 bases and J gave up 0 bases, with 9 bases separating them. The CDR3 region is CATATPTNEKLFF. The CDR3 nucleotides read TGTGCCACCGCGACACCAACTAATGAAAAACTGTTTTTT.

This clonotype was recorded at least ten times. CDR3 loop: CASSEGTSGLGEQYF. In DNA form, the CDR3 reads TGTGCCAGCAGTGAAGGAACTAGCGGTTTGGGCGAGCAGTACTTC. The chain recombines TRBV2 with TRBJ2-7, with 8 bases identical to TRBD2. The CDR3 has 15 residues. The junction had 8 bases not matched to a gene; V was cut back by 1 base and J by 6 bases. In germline, CDR1 is SNHLY, CDR2 FYNNEI.

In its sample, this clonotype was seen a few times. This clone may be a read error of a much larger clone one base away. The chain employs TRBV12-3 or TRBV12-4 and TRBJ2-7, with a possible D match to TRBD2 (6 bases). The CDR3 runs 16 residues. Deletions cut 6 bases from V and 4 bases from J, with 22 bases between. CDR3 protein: CASSLGELARRYEQYF. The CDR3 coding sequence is TGTGCCAGCAGCCTCGGGGAGCTAGCGAGAAGGTACGAGCAGTACTTC.

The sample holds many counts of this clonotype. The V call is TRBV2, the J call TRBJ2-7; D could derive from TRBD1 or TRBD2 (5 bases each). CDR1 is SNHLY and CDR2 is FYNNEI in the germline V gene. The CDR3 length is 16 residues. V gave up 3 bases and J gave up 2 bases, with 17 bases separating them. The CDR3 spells CASSDPFAGTTYEQYF. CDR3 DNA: TGTGCCAGCAGTGACCCCTTCGCCGGGACCACCTACGAGCAGTACTTC.

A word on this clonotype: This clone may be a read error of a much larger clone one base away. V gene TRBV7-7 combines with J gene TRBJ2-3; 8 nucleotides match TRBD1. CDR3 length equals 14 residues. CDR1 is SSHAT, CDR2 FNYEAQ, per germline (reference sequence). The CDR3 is CASSYRGTTDAQYF. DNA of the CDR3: TGTGCTAGCAGCTACAGGGGGACCACAGATGCGCAGTATTTT.

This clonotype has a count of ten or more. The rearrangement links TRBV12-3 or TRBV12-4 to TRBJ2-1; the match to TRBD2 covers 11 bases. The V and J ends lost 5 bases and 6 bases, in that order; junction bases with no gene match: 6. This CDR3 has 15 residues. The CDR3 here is CASSPRLAGTNEQFF. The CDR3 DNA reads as TGTGCCAGCAGTCCCCGACTAGCGGGAACCAATGAGCAGTTCTTC.

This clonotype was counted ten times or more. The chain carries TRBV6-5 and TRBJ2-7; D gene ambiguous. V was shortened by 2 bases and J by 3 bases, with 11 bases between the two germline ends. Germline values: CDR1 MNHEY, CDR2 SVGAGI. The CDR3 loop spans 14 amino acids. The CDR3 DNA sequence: TGTGCCAGCAGTTACGGGCTGGATCTCTACGAGCAGTACTTC. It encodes CASSYGLDLYEQYF.

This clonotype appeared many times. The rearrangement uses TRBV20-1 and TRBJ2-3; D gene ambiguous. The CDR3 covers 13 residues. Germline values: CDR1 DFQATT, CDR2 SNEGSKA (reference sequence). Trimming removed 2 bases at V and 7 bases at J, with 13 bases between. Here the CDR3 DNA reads TGCAGTGCTAGACCGCGGAGAGTAAATACGCAGTATTTT. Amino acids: CSARPRRVNTQYF.

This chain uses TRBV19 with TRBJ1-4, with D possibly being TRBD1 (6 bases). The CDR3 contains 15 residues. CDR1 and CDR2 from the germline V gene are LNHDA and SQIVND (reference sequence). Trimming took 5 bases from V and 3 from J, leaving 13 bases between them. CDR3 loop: CASSPTGGPNEKLFF. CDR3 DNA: TGTGCCAGTAGTCCAACCGGGGGGCCTAATGAAAAACTGTTTTTT. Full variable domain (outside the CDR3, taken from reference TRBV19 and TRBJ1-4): DGGITQSPKYLFRKEGQNVTLSCEQNLNHDAMYWYRQDPGQGLRLIYYSQIVNDFQKGDIAEGYSVSREKKESFPLTVTSAQKNPTAFYLCASSPTGGPNEKLFFGSGTQLSVL.

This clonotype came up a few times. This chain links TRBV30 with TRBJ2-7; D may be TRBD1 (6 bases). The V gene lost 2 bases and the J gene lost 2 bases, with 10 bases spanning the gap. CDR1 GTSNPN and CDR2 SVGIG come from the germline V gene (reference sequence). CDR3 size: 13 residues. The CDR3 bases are TGTGCCTGGAGTAATACAGGGACCTACGAGCAGTACTTC. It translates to CAWSNTGTYEQYF.

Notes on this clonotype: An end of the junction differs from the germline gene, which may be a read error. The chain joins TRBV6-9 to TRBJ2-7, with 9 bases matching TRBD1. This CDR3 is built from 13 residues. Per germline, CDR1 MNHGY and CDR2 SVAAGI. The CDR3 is CASSGTGYHEQYF. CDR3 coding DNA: TGCGCCAGCAGCGGGACAGGGTACCACGAGCAGTACTTC.